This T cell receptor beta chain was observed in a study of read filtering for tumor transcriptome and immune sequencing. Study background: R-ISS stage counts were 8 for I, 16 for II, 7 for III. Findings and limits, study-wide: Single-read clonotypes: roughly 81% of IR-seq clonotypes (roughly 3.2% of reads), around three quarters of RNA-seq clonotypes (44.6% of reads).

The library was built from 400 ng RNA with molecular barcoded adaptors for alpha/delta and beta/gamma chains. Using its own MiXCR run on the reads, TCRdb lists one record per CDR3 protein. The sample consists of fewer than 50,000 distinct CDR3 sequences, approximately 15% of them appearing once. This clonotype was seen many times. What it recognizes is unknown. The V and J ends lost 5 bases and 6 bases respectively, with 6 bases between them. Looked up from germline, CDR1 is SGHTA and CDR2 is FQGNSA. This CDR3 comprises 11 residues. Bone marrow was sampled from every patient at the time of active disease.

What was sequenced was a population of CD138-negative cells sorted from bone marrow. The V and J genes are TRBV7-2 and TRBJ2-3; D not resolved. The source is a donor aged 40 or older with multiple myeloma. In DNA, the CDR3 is TGTGCCAGCAGCCGGGCGGATACGCAGTATTTT. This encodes CASSRADTQYF.